Reported below is one T cell receptor (beta chain). Trimming stripped 2 bases from V and 4 bases from J, with 12 bases between. This CDR3 region has 14 residues. Germline-derived CDR1 and CDR2 are SGHRS and YFSETQ. Amplified regions were TCR beta CDR3 sequences from RNA transcripts. The HTBI primer set drove a first-round RT-PCR of the TCR CDR3. A single record per CDR3 protein comes from TCRdb applying MiXCR to the multiplex PCR reads. Here the sample spans roughly 710,000 distinct CDR3 sequences, roughly a third being singletons. The data were obtained in a study of T cells in Graves' hyperthyroidism and ophthalmopathy.

The chain couples TRBV5-1 to TRBJ2-5; a possible D gene is TRBD1 (5 bases). What was sequenced was blood. The clonotype comes from a woman aged 40 to 50 with Graves' hyperthyroidism. CDR3 in DNA: TGCGCCAGCAGCTTCTCCAGGGTAGGAGAGACCCAGTACTTC. This encodes CASSFSRVGETQYF.